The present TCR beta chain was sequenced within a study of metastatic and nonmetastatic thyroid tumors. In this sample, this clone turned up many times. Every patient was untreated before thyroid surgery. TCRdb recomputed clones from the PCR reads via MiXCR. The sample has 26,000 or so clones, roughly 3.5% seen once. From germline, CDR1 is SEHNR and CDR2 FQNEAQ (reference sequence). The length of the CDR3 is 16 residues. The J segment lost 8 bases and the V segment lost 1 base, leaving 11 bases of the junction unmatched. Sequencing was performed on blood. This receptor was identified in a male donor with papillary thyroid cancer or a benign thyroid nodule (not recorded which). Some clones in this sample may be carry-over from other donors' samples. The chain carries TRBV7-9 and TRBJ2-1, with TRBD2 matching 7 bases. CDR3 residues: CASSLVGEGLGDEQFF. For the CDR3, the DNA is TGTGCCAGCAGCTTAGTGGGGGAGGGGCTCGGGGATGAGCAGTTCTTC. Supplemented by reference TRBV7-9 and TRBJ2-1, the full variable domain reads DTGVSQNPRHKITKRGQNVTFRCDPISEHNRLYWYRQTLGQGPEFLTYFQNEAQLEKSRLLSDRFSAERPKGSFSTLEIQRTEQGDSAMYLCASSLVGEGLGDEQFFGPGTRLTVL.